A single sample gave rise to the 9 T cell receptor beta chains below, sequenced in a study of blood T cell repertoires in COVID-19. Only in-frame clones appear in the TCRdb table, and some are missing; sequencing was by immunoSEQ multiplex PCR. The sample shows about 270,000 clones, about four fifths of them seen only once. Material for sequencing was peripheral blood. The receptors originated from a woman aged 50 to 65 who had recovered from COVID-19.

The chain combines TRBV4-3 with TRBJ1-2; the D gene is possibly TRBD1 (5 bases). V dropped 4 bases and J dropped 3 bases, with 12 bases sitting between them. Germline-derived CDR1 and CDR2 are LGHNA and YSLEER. CDR3 length equals 14 residues. This CDR3 is CASSLAGGDYGYTF. DNA of the CDR3: TGCGCCAGCAGCCTAGCGGGGGGAGACTATGGCTACACCTTC.

The rearrangement joins TRBV11-3 to TRBJ1-3, with D perhaps matching TRBD1 (6 bases). V lost 5 bases to trimming and J lost 2 bases, with 13 bases between them. From germline, CDR1 is SGHNT and CDR2 YENEEA. This CDR3 comprises 15 residues. The CDR3 reads CASSLGGGPGNTIYF. The CDR3 nucleotides read TGTGCCAGCAGCCTAGGCGGGGGGCCTGGAAACACCATATATTTT.

The chain combines TRBV4-2 with TRBJ1-4; no reliable D call. The CDR3 has 15 amino acids. The germline V and J ends were trimmed by 4 bases and 4 bases, with 13 bases remaining between them. CDR1 and CDR2 from the germline V gene are LGHNA and YNFKEQ. This chain's CDR3 is CASSPGGLVNEKLFF. CDR3 bases: TGTGCCAGCAGCCCGGGCGGGTTGGTTAATGAAAAACTGTTTTTT.

This chain connects TRBV7-2 to TRBJ1-4, with 7 bases that match TRBD1. CDR3 size: 17 residues. J lost 4 bases, V lost 5 bases, and 13 bases had no gene match. The V gene's germline CDR1 is SGHTA and CDR2 FQGNSA. CDR3 loop: CASSPQGGRFRNEKLFF. CDR3 coding DNA: TGTGCCAGCAGCCCTCAGGGGGGCCGTTTTCGTAATGAAAAACTGTTTTTT.

This clone was observed a single time. V is TRBV28 and J is TRBJ2-2, with a tentative D call TRBD2 (6 bases). V was shortened by 2 bases and J by 4 bases, with 11 bases between the two germline ends. The CDR3 loop spans 15 amino acids. Germline CDR1 is MDHEN and CDR2 is SYDVKM. The CDR3 loop is CASSLGGRGTGELFF. The DNA of the CDR3 is TGTGCCAGCAGTTTAGGAGGGAGAGGCACCGGGGAGCTGTTTTTT.

V usage is TRBV29-1 and J usage is TRBJ1-1; D is possibly TRBD1 (5 bases). V lost 6 bases, J lost 4 bases, and 6 bases lay in between. This CDR3 is built from 10 residues. The V gene's germline CDR1 is SQVTM and CDR2 ANQGSEA. CDR3 sequence (DNA): TGCAGCGTGGGGGGCACTGAAGCTTTCTTT. This encodes CSVGGTEAFF.

The chain uses TRBV27 and TRBJ1-6; tentatively, D is TRBD1 (6 bases). The V and J ends lost 7 bases and 3 bases respectively, with 25 bases between them. The CDR3 extends over 19 amino acids. In germline, CDR1 is MNHEY, CDR2 SMNVEV (reference sequence). The DNA of the CDR3 is TGTGCCAGCACCAGTTTCCTCCCCAGGAGGGGGGGCTATAATTCACCCCTCCACTTT. Translating gives CASTSFLPRRGGYNSPLHF.

The rearrangement links TRBV12-3 or TRBV12-4 to TRBJ1-1; the D gene is possibly TRBD1 (6 bases). V lost 5 bases, J lost 4 bases, and 11 bases lay in between. This CDR3 comprises 13 residues. CDR3 in amino acids: CASSRMGATEAFF. CDR3 nucleotide sequence: TGTGCCAGCAGTCGGATGGGGGCCACTGAAGCTTTCTTT.

In its sample, this clone was seen once. This chain connects TRBV5-1 to TRBJ1-2; D remains unclear. CDR1 is SGHRS, CDR2 YFSETQ, per germline. The CDR3 runs to 13 residues. Trimming took 1 base from V and 3 from J, leaving 7 bases between them. CDR3 bases: TGCGCCAGCAGCTTGACCGGGGACTATGGCTACACCTTC. Its translation: CASSLTGDYGYTF.